The clone carrying this TCR beta chain came up a few times. The target antigen is unknown. Profiled with immunoSEQ multiplex PCR; TCRdb holds only in-frame clones, not every one. The data contain 250,000 to 300,000 clones, roughly 85% of them seen just once; the ten biggest clones take up roughly 0.99%. This entry belongs to a study of cytomegalovirus exposure and HLA in healthy donors. The junction had 3 bases not matched to a gene; V was cut back by 2 bases and J by 5 bases. From germline, CDR1 is MNHEY and CDR2 SVGAGI. This CDR3 has 15 amino acids. The study's findings and limits: The CMV antigen specificity of three CMV-associated chains was confirmed through in vitro analysis.

The sequencing input was PBMCs. The chain combines TRBV6-5 with TRBJ1-5; TRBD1 agrees at 10 bases. The sequence was collected from a woman between 18 and 29 years old in good health and CMV-seronegative. This chain's CDR3 is CASSYNGQGDQPQHF. CDR3 in DNA: TGTGCCAGCAGTTACAACGGACAGGGGGATCAGCCCCAGCATTTT.